Listed below are T cell receptor beta chains from one sample, sequenced in a study of shared clonotypes between healthy human individuals. Data came from immunoSEQ multiplex PCR; TCRdb stores just in-frame clones and leaves some out. The profile covers over 950,000 clones, with roughly 80% appearing a single time and 0.89% taken by the ten largest. Material for sequencing was memory CD4+ T cells from PBMCs. All receptors come from a man between 18 and 29 years old in good health. Some clones in this sample may be carry-over from other donors' samples. CDR3s include the opening cysteine and the closing phenylalanine or tryptophan. D genes are given only for firm matches. Size tells how often a clone was seen (once, few, many) or the class of an expanded clone, and some rows leave it out.

cdr3_aa	cdr3_nt	j_call	clone_size	d_call	v_call
CAISDTRGADTQYF	TGTGCCATCAGTGACACACGGGGTGCAGATACGCAGTATTTT	TRBJ2-3	NA	NA	TRBV10-3
CASSLDGVQETQYF	TGTGCCAGCAGCTTAGACGGGGTGCAAGAGACCCAGTACTTC	TRBJ2-5	NA	NA	TRBV7-2
CASSHLGSGRVKETQYF	TGCGCCAGCAGCCACTTGGGTAGCGGGAGGGTTAAAGAGACCCAGTACTTC	TRBJ2-5	NA	TRBD2	TRBV4-1
CASSPPSRDGANVLTF	TGTGCCAGCTCACCACCGTCCAGGGATGGGGCCAACGTCCTGACTTTC	TRBJ2-6	NA	NA	TRBV18
CAWSVRWLGEKLFF	TGTGCCTGGAGTGTAAGGTGGCTAGGTGAAAAACTGTTTTTT	TRBJ1-4	many	NA	TRBV30
CASGRTSSYNEQFF	TGTGCCAGCGGAAGGACTAGCTCCTACAATGAGCAGTTCTTC	TRBJ2-1	NA	TRBD2	TRBV7-3
CASIRGGAYEQYF	TGTGCCAGCATAAGAGGGGGTGCCTACGAGCAGTACTTC	TRBJ2-7	NA	NA	TRBV6-1
CASSPPVAGGMNTEAFF	TGTGCCAGCTCACCACCGGTCGCAGGGGGGATGAACACTGAAGCTTTCTTT	TRBJ1-1	few	TRBD1	TRBV18
CASSPQAENEQFF	TGTGCCAGCTCACCGCAGGCAGAAAATGAGCAGTTCTTC	TRBJ2-1	NA	NA	TRBV18
CASSFLVEAKEAFF	TGTGCCAGCAGCTTCCTAGTCGAAGCGAAAGAAGCTTTCTTT	TRBJ1-1	NA	NA	TRBV7-2
CASSPGQSINYGYTF	TGCGCCAGCAGCCCTGGACAGTCCATTAACTATGGCTACACCTTC	TRBJ1-2	once	NA	TRBV4-1
CASTRGRDNEQFF	TGTGCCAGCACCAGGGGGAGGGACAATGAGCAGTTCTTC	TRBJ2-1	NA	NA	TRBV2
CASSQATAFNEKLFF	TGCGCCAGCAGCCAAGCAACGGCATTTAATGAAAAACTGTTTTTT	TRBJ1-4	NA	NA	TRBV4-3
CASSSRLRQGPDTQYF	TGTGCCAGCAGCTCGAGACTCCGACAGGGTCCAGATACGCAGTATTTT	TRBJ2-3	NA	TRBD1	TRBV7-6
CASTRAGAGYTF	TGTGCCAGCACGAGGGCTGGGGCTGGCTACACCTTC	TRBJ1-2	NA	NA	TRBV25-1
CASSLEGTQYF	TGTGCCAGCAGTTTAGAGGGGACGCAGTATTTT	TRBJ2-3	few	NA	TRBV28
CASSNRDSNQPQHF	TGTGCCAGTAGTAACCGGGACAGTAATCAGCCCCAGCATTTT	TRBJ1-5	NA	TRBD1	TRBV19
CASSVVSDTQYF	TGTGCCAGCAGCGTAGTGTCGGATACGCAGTATTTT	TRBJ2-3	NA	NA	TRBV9
CATLRTGEQYF	TGTGCCACCTTAAGGACTGGCGAGCAGTACTTC	TRBJ2-7	NA	NA	TRBV6-5
CASSFSGTRAFF	TGTGCCAGCAGTTTCTCCGGGACCCGGGCCTTCTTC	TRBJ2-7	many	NA	TRBV28
CASTESGGTDTQYF	TGTGCCAGCACGGAGTCAGGGGGCACAGATACGCAGTATTTT	TRBJ2-3	NA	NA	TRBV27
CASSVDLAGGWDEQFF	TGTGCCAGCAGCGTAGACCTAGCGGGAGGCTGGGATGAGCAGTTCTTC	TRBJ2-1	NA	TRBD2	TRBV9
CASSKGQTFGPIYEQYF	TGTGCCAGCAGCAAAGGACAAACCTTCGGGCCGATCTACGAGCAGTACTTC	TRBJ2-7	NA	NA	TRBV5-4
CASSPIGAGLYNEQFF	TGTGCCAGCAGCCCTATTGGGGCCGGCCTTTACAATGAGCAGTTCTTC	TRBJ2-1	few	NA	TRBV7-2
CAIGLTGPSYEQYF	TGTGCCATCGGACTTACAGGGCCATCCTACGAGCAGTACTTC	TRBJ2-7	NA	NA	TRBV6-6
CASSLLTRETQYF	TGCGCCAGCAGCTTGCTTACGAGGGAGACCCAGTACTTC	TRBJ2-5	NA	NA	TRBV5-1
CASSLNGAGGHNEQFF	TGTGCCAGTAGTCTCAACGGGGCGGGAGGGCACAATGAGCAGTTCTTC	TRBJ2-1	NA	TRBD2	TRBV19
CTSSQGNCLADQETQYF	TGCACCAGCAGCCAAGGGAATTGTCTAGCGGACCAAGAGACCCAGTACTTC	TRBJ2-5	NA	NA	TRBV1
CASSLRGQGGTGELFF	TGTGCCAGCAGCCTAAGAGGACAGGGTGGGACCGGGGAGCTGTTTTTT	TRBJ2-2	NA	TRBD1	TRBV11-1
CAISRQGSDQPQHF	TGTGCCATCAGCCGACAGGGGAGCGATCAGCCCCAGCATTTT	TRBJ1-5	NA	TRBD1	TRBV10-3
CASSHGSSREKLFF	TGTGCCAGCAGCCATGGGAGCTCACGGGAAAAACTGTTTTTT	TRBJ1-4	once	NA	TRBV28
CASSGLGSTYNEQFF	TGTGCCAGCTCCGGACTAGGGAGTACCTACAATGAGCAGTTCTTC	TRBJ2-1	NA	TRBD2	TRBV6-1
CASMRGTNEKLFF	TGTGCCAGCATGCGGGGTACTAATGAAAAACTGTTTTTT	TRBJ1-4	NA	NA	TRBV28
CASSSSGISGANVLTF	TGTGCCAGCAGCTCTTCAGGGATCTCTGGGGCCAACGTCCTGACTTTC	TRBJ2-6	NA	NA	TRBV5-4
CASSTRGQGIRYEQYF	TGTGCCAGCAGCACCCGGGGACAGGGAATACGGTACGAGCAGTACTTC	TRBJ2-7	NA	TRBD1	TRBV11-1
CASSQNRGRPDTQYF	TGTGCCAGCAGCCAAAACAGGGGGCGCCCAGATACGCAGTATTTT	TRBJ2-3	NA	TRBD1	TRBV14
CADSPGGDQPQHF	TGTGCCGACTCTCCAGGCGGGGATCAGCCCCAGCATTTT	TRBJ1-5	NA	NA	TRBV2
CASSLRRGGSSYEQYF	TGTGCCAGCAGCTTAAGAAGAGGGGGTAGCTCCTACGAGCAGTACTTC	TRBJ2-7	NA	NA	TRBV7-2
CAWTYGTVRNEKLFF	TGTGCCTGGACCTATGGCACAGTCCGTAATGAAAAACTGTTTTTT	TRBJ1-4	NA	NA	TRBV30
CASSLDVSSYNEQFF	TGCGCCAGCAGCTTGGACGTCAGCTCCTACAATGAGCAGTTCTTC	TRBJ2-1	NA	NA	TRBV5-1
CASSFPDKGDTQYF	TGCGCCAGCAGCTTTCCCGACAAGGGAGATACGCAGTATTTT	TRBJ2-3	NA	NA	TRBV5-1
CASSYRQGSTEAFF	TGTGCCAGCAGCTACCGACAGGGCTCTACTGAAGCTTTCTTT	TRBJ1-1	NA	TRBD1	TRBV7-8
CASSFGRTGMNTEAFF	TGCGCCAGCAGCTTTGGGAGGACAGGGATGAACACTGAAGCTTTCTTT	TRBJ1-1	once	TRBD1	TRBV5-1
CASIYQNTEAFF	TGTGCCAGCATATATCAAAACACTGAAGCTTTCTTT	TRBJ1-1	once	NA	TRBV6-1
CASSLQGGIEAFF	TGTGCCAGCAGCTTACAGGGAGGGATCGAAGCTTTCTTT	TRBJ1-1	once	NA	TRBV7-9
CASSFYTYSGANVLTF	TGTGCCAGCAGTTTTTATACATACTCTGGGGCCAACGTCCTGACTTTC	TRBJ2-6	NA	NA	TRBV27